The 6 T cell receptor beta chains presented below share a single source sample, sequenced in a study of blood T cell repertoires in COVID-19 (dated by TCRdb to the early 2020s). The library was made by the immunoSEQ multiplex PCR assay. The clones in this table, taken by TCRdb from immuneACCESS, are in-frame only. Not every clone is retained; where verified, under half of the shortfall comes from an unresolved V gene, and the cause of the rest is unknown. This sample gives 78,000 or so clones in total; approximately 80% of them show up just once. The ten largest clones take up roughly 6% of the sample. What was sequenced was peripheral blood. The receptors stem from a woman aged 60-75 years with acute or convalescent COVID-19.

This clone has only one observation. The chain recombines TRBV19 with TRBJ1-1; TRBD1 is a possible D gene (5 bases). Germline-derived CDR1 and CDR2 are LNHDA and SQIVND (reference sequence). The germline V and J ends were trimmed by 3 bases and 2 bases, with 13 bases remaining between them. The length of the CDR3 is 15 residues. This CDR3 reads CASSITRRGNTEAFF. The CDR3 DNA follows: TGTGCCAGTAGTATCACCAGGAGGGGCAACACTGAAGCTTTCTTT.

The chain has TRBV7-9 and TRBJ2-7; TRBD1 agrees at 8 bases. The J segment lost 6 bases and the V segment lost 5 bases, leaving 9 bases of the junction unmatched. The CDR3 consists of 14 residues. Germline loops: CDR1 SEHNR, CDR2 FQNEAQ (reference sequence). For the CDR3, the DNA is TGTGCCAGCAGCCACACCGGACAGGGTCCCGAGCAGTACTTC. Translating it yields CASSHTGQGPEQYF.

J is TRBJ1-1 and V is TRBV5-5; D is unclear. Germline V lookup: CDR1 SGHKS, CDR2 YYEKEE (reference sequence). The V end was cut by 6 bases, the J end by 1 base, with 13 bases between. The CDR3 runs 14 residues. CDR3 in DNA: TGTGCCAGCACCAAGAGGGCTGAGAACACTGAAGCTTTCTTT. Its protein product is CASTKRAENTEAFF.

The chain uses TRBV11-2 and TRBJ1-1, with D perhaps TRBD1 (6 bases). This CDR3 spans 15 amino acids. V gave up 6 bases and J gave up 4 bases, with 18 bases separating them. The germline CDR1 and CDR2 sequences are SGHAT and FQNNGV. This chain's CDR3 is CASRQQTGLTTEAFF. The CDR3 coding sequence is TGTGCCAGCAGACAACAAACAGGGTTGACCACTGAAGCTTTCTTT. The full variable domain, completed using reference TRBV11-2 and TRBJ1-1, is EAGVAQSPRYKIIEKRQSVAFWCNPISGHATLYWYQQILGQGPKLLIQFQNNGVVDDSQLPKDRFSAERLKGVDSTLKIQPAKLEDSAVYLCASRQQTGLTTEAFFGQGTRLTVV.

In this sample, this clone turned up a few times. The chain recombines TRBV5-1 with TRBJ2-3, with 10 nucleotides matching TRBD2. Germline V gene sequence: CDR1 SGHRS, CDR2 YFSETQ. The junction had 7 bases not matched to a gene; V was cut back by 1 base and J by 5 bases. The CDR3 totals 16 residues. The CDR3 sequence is CASSLLPSGGGDTQYF. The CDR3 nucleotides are TGCGCCAGCAGCTTGCTTCCCAGCGGGGGGGGAGATACGCAGTATTTT.

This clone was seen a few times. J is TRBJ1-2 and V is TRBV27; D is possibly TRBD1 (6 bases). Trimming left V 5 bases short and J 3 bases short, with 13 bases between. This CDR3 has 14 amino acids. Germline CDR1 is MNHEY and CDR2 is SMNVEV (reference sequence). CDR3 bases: TGTGCCAGCAGTACCCTCCCAGGGGACTATGGCTACACCTTC. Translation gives CASSTLPGDYGYTF.